A single sample gave rise to the 28 T cell receptor beta chains below, sequenced in a study of T cell responses to AZD1222 COVID-19 vaccine. Profiling relied on immunoSEQ multiplex PCR, and the TCRdb table lists in-frame clones only, not all of them. The table lists fewer than 85,000 clones, 70% to 90% of them singletons, with roughly 1.3% in the top ten. The specimen was peripheral blood, collected 28 days after the second AZD1222 dose. These receptors all come from an adult who received the AZD1222 COVID-19 vaccine.

The J gene is TRBJ1-4, the V gene TRBV30; D is unresolved. The germline V and J ends were trimmed by 2 bases and 7 bases, with 8 bases remaining between them. This CDR3 is 12 amino acids long. Per germline, CDR1 GTSNPN and CDR2 SVGIG (reference sequence). In DNA, the CDR3 is TGTGCCTGGAGTTATAGTATTGAAAAACTGTTTTTT. Translating it yields CAWSYSIEKLFF. The entire variable domain, with the rest obtained from reference TRBV30 and TRBJ1-4, is as follows: SQTIHQWPATLVQPVGSPLSLECTVEGTSNPNLYWYRQAAGRGLQLLFYSVGIGQISSEVPQNLSASRPQDRQFILSSKKLLLSDSGFYLCAWSYSIEKLFFGSGTQLSVL.

The V gene is TRBV18, the J gene TRBJ2-1; 13 nucleotides agree with TRBD2. The CDR3 runs 16 residues. From germline, CDR1 is KGHSH and CDR2 LQKENI. After removal of 5 bases from V and 7 bases from J, the junction contained 8 bases not matched to a gene. DNA for the CDR3: TGTGCCAGCTCAACGGGACTAGCGGGATATAGGAATGAGCAGTTCTTC. Translating it yields CASSTGLAGYRNEQFF.

This clone showed up just once. The chain couples TRBV15 to TRBJ2-3, with D uncertain. Deletions cut 3 bases from V and 2 bases from J, with 12 bases between. The length of the CDR3 is 15 residues. In germline, CDR1 is LNHNV, CDR2 YYDKDF (reference sequence). CDR3 amino acids: CATSRSLPVTDTQYF. CDR3 sequence (DNA): TGTGCCACCAGCAGGTCCCTCCCGGTCACAGATACGCAGTATTTT.

The rearrangement uses TRBV24-1 and TRBJ1-2; TRBD1 agrees at 10 bases. The CDR3 consists of 12 residues. CDR1 is KGHDR and CDR2 is SFDVKD in the germline V gene. With 9 bases clipped from V and 8 bases from J, the junction kept 5 bases outside the gene matches. CDR3 sequence: CATWGTGDGYTF. The CDR3 DNA reads as TGTGCCACCTGGGGGACAGGGGACGGCTACACCTTC.

The chain couples TRBV6-5 to TRBJ1-1; D remains unclear. V was shortened by 2 bases and J by 0 bases, with 10 bases between the two germline ends. CDR1 and CDR2 (germline): MNHEY, SVGAGI. The length of the CDR3 is 15 residues. In DNA form, the CDR3 reads TGTGCCAGCAGTTACCCGACTCTTTTGAACACTGAAGCTTTCTTT. It is translated as CASSYPTLLNTEAFF.

The rearrangement links TRBV2 to TRBJ2-4; TRBD1 aligns across 7 bases. V dropped 7 bases and J dropped 6; count of bases not matched to a gene: 9. This CDR3 spans 14 amino acids. The germline V gene encodes CDR1 SNHLY and CDR2 FYNNEI. DNA of the CDR3: TGTGCCAGCATGTCAGGGGGAATGAGAAACATTCAGTACTTC. The encoded protein is CASMSGGMRNIQYF.

This clone occurred once. The chain combines TRBV28 with TRBJ1-1; unclear D gene. This CDR3 contains 13 residues. Trimming took 3 bases from V and 5 from J, leaving 10 bases between them. In germline, CDR1 is MDHEN, CDR2 SYDVKM. The CDR3 region has the DNA TGTGCCAGCAGTTTGCCGGATGGGACTGAAGCTTTCTTT. It encodes CASSLPDGTEAFF.

The CDR3 sequence: CAISGRATYNSPLHF. CDR3 DNA: TGTGCCATCAGTGGCAGGGCCACCTATAATTCACCCCTCCACTTT. The chain couples TRBV10-3 to TRBJ1-6; D may be TRBD1 (5 bases). Germline assignment: CDR1 ENHRY and CDR2 SYGVKD. Deletions cut 4 bases from V and 2 bases from J, with 9 bases between. The CDR3 runs 15 residues.

The chain couples TRBV5-1 to TRBJ2-6; perhaps D is TRBD1 or TRBD2 (5 bases each). V was clipped by 5 bases and J by 0 bases, with 9 bases between them. From germline, CDR1 is SGHRS and CDR2 YFSETQ. There are 15 residues in the CDR3. This CDR3 is CASSWGSSGANVLTF. The CDR3 bases are TGCGCCAGCAGTTGGGGGAGCTCTGGGGCCAACGTCCTGACTTTC.

The chain carries TRBV4-2 and TRBJ2-1, with TRBD2 as a possible D gene (6 bases). V lost 0 bases and J lost 6, with 18 bases in between. The germline V gene has CDR1 LGHNA and CDR2 YNFKEQ. The CDR3 is 17 residues long. The CDR3 DNA sequence: TGTGCCAGCAGCCAAGAGCGCTTGGGGGGTAATGGCAATGAGCAGTTCTTC. Amino acid sequence: CASSQERLGGNGNEQFF.

The chain links TRBV23-1 to TRBJ1-5; TRBD1 matches at 9 bases. TRBV23-1 belongs to the ORF category, with a function that is uncertain. This CDR3 contains 17 residues. V lost 2 bases, J lost 2 bases, and 7 bases stayed unmatched. DNA for the CDR3: TGCGCCAGCAGTCAAAGGACAGGGGATATATGCAATCAGCCCCAGCATTTT. Amino acid sequence: CASSQRTGDICNQPQHF.

V gene TRBV19 combines with J gene TRBJ2-1; D possibly corresponds to TRBD2 (6 bases). Trimming removed 4 bases at V and 7 bases at J, with 14 bases between. Germline CDR1 and CDR2: LNHDA and SQIVND (reference sequence). The length of the CDR3 is 14 residues. The CDR3 loop reads CASSTPGELNEQFF. The CDR3 nucleotides are TGTGCCAGTAGTACCCCGGGGGAATTGAATGAGCAGTTCTTC.

The genes are TRBV4-1 and TRBJ2-4; 7 bases are a match to TRBD2. The CDR3 runs to 17 residues. Losses at the gene ends were 0 bases for V and 8 bases for J; bases not matched to a gene: 13. Germline CDR1 is MGHRA and CDR2 is YSYEKL. In DNA, the CDR3 is TGCGCCAGCAGCCAAGAGGGTAGCGGGTATCGTGGGGACATTCAGTACTTC. Translation: CASSQEGSGYRGDIQYF.

The V gene is TRBV19, the J gene TRBJ1-1, with D possibly TRBD1 on 6 matching bases. V lost 10 bases and J lost 1, with 25 bases in between. The CDR3 is 17 amino acids. CDR1 is LNHDA and CDR2 is SQIVND in the germline V gene (reference sequence). The CDR3 sequence is CATIIKWTANTNTEAFF. DNA for the CDR3: TGTGCCACCATAATCAAATGGACAGCTAATACGAACACTGAAGCTTTCTTT.

With respect to this clone: Other DNA sequences of this sample code for an identical CDR3. This chain links TRBV7-2 with TRBJ1-1, with D unclear. Trimming removed 2 bases at V and 2 bases at J, with 3 bases between. In germline, CDR1 is SGHTA, CDR2 FQGNSA. The CDR3 covers 12 residues. The CDR3, as DNA: TGTGCCAGCAGCTTAACCAACACTGAAGCTTTCTTT. Translated, it gives CASSLTNTEAFF.

The chain employs TRBV7-2 and TRBJ1-1; TRBD1 is a possible D gene (5 bases). Germline values: CDR1 SGHTA, CDR2 FQGNSA. V dropped 3 bases and J dropped 0 bases, with 11 bases sitting between them. The CDR3 spans 15 residues. The CDR3 sequence: CASSFPGRMNTEAFF. The CDR3 region has the DNA TGTGCCAGCAGCTTTCCGGGACGGATGAACACTGAAGCTTTCTTT.

The chain couples TRBV2 to TRBJ1-5; TRBD1 might be the D (5 bases). Per the germline V gene, CDR1 is SNHLY and CDR2 is FYNNEI. The CDR3 covers 16 residues. V was clipped by 6 bases and J by 1 base, with 16 bases between them. The CDR3 protein is CASSGWGRPSNQPQHF. The CDR3 DNA reads TGTGCCAGCAGCGGATGGGGCAGGCCGAGCAATCAGCCCCAGCATTTT.

V is TRBV6-5 and J is TRBJ1-5, with D uncertain. Germline V gene sequence: CDR1 MNHEY, CDR2 SVGAGI. CDR3 length equals 15 residues. V lost 2 bases and J lost 1, with 9 bases in between. The CDR3 bases are TGTGCCAGCAGTTACGCTCAGGCGAGCAATCAGCCCCAGCATTTT. Translated: CASSYAQASNQPQHF.

The sample holds one count of this clone. The chain combines TRBV18 with TRBJ2-5; no clear D. The CDR3 has 16 residues. V was cut by 3 bases and J by 5 bases, with 19 bases left in between. CDR1 and CDR2 from the germline V gene are KGHSH and LQKENI. The CDR3 region has the DNA TGTGCCAGCTCACCTCCCCCAAGGTCTAGATTGGAGACCCAGTACTTC. This codes for CASSPPPRSRLETQYF.

V and J are TRBV29-1 and TRBJ1-1; no reliable D call. The ends were cut back, 6 bases at V and 4 bases at J, with 12 bases in the middle. This CDR3 comprises 12 residues. Germline lookup yields CDR1 SQVTM and CDR2 ANQGSEA. The CDR3 reads CSVTRETTEAFF. In DNA form, the CDR3 reads TGCAGCGTCACAAGGGAGACCACTGAAGCTTTCTTT.

The chain couples TRBV7-9 to TRBJ2-3; TRBD2 aligns across 13 bases. V lost 5 bases and J lost 3; bases outside the gene matches: 5. The CDR3 contains 16 residues. Germline-derived CDR1 and CDR2 are SEHNR and FQNEAQ (reference sequence). The DNA of the CDR3 is TGTGCCAGCAGCCGGACTAGCGGGAGCCAGACAGATACGCAGTATTTT. It encodes CASSRTSGSQTDTQYF.

The chain joins TRBV27 to TRBJ2-7; no definite D call. Per germline, CDR1 MNHEY and CDR2 SMNVEV (reference sequence). The CDR3 has 14 amino acids. V lost 3 bases and J 0 bases, leaving 9 bases between the germline ends. CDR3 sequence (DNA): TGTGCCAGCAGTTTGGGCGCCAGCTCCTACGAGCAGTACTTC. It is translated as CASSLGASSYEQYF.

The chain recombines TRBV12-3 or TRBV12-4 with TRBJ1-3; no reliable D call. This CDR3 is built from 13 residues. Here the CDR3 DNA reads TGTGCACTAGGGATGAACTCTGGAAACACCATATATTTT. Protein product: CALGMNSGNTIYF.

The J gene is TRBJ1-2, the V gene TRBV14; D might be TRBD1 (5 bases). The germline CDR1 and CDR2 sequences are SGHDN and FVKESK. Trimming took 1 base from V and 2 from J, leaving 11 bases between them. CDR3 length equals 15 residues. The CDR3 DNA follows: TGTGCCAGCAGCCAAGGGCTGGGGGGGAACTATGGCTACACCTTC. Its translation: CASSQGLGGNYGYTF.

The chain couples TRBV2 to TRBJ2-2; D may be TRBD2 (6 bases). Germline values: CDR1 SNHLY, CDR2 FYNNEI. The CDR3 extends over 14 amino acids. Trimming took off 7 bases at V and 1 base at J, with 10 bases between the two ends. CDR3 coding DNA: TGTGCCAGCACCGGGAGCGGGAACACCGGGGAGCTGTTTTTT. Amino acids: CASTGSGNTGELFF.

V and J are TRBV7-2 and TRBJ2-1; D is unresolved. CDR3 length: 14 residues. V was clipped by 6 bases and J by 1 base, with 10 bases between them. The V gene's germline CDR1 is SGHTA and CDR2 FQGNSA. This chain's CDR3 is CASRNPGSYNEQFF. The CDR3 region has the DNA TGTGCCAGCAGAAACCCTGGGTCCTACAATGAGCAGTTCTTC.

This clone came up once. The DNA of the CDR3 is TGTGCCAGCTCACCTATAGCTGGAAACACCATATATTTT. Translated: CASSPIAGNTIYF. This chain connects TRBV18 to TRBJ1-3; D is undetermined. Trimming left V 3 bases short and J 2 bases short, with 5 bases between. Germline V gene sequence: CDR1 KGHSH, CDR2 LQKENI. The CDR3 has 13 residues.

This sequence joins TRBV3-1 (or the pseudogene TRBV3-2) and TRBJ1-2, with 7 positions matching TRBD1. J was trimmed by 6 bases and V by 1 base; bases with no gene match: 2. Per germline, CDR1 LGHDT and CDR2 YNNKEL (reference sequence). The CDR3 loop spans 13 amino acids. The CDR3 DNA reads TGTGCCAGCAGCCAAGGGGACAGAAATGGCTACACCTTC. This codes for CASSQGDRNGYTF.